The 19 T cell receptor beta chains presented below share a single source sample, sequenced in a study of shared clonotypes between healthy human individuals. Some clones are missing from TCRdb's copy, which holds only in-frame ones; the method was immunoSEQ multiplex PCR. The sample carries around 1,900,000 clones, approximately 92% recorded once. Naive CD8 cells comprised CD45RO-negative, CCR7-positively selected cells, excluding terminally differentiated effector memory CD45RA+ cells. Sequenced sample: naive CD8+ T cells from PBMCs. The origin of the receptors is a man between 18 and 29 years old in good health. Some clones in this sample may be carry-over from other donors' samples.

V and J are TRBV25-1 and TRBJ2-7; the match to TRBD1 covers 9 bases. The CDR3 totals 14 residues. Trimming cost V 3 bases and J 3 bases; bases outside gene matches: 3. Germline lookup yields CDR1 MGHDK and CDR2 SYGVNS. Here the CDR3 reads CASSEWTGVYEQYF. The CDR3 DNA reads TGTGCCAGCAGTGAGTGGACAGGGGTCTACGAGCAGTACTTC.

A note on this clone: Other DNA sequences in the same sample also yield this CDR3. The V and J genes are TRBV9 and TRBJ1-2; TRBD1 matches at 8 bases. With V trimmed by 3 bases and J by 7 bases, 5 bases remained unmatched. The germline gives CDR1 SGDLS, CDR2 YYNGEE. The CDR3 loop spans 13 amino acids. In DNA, the CDR3 is TGTGCCAGCAGCGCCACAGGGGGATCTGGCTACACCTTC. Translated: CASSATGGSGYTF. Supplemented by reference TRBV9 and TRBJ1-2, the full variable domain reads DSGVTQTPKHLITATGQRVTLRCSPRSGDLSVYWYQQSLDQGLQFLIQYYNGEERAKGNILERFSAQQFPDLHSELNLSSLELGDSALYFCASSATGGSGYTFGSGTRLTVV.

The chain links TRBV9 to TRBJ2-1, with a possible D match to TRBD1 (6 bases). The CDR3 is made up of 15 amino acids. The ends were cut back, 2 bases at V and 2 bases at J, with 11 bases in the middle. CDR1 is SGDLS, CDR2 YYNGEE, per germline. CDR3 loop: CASSVRTAPYNEQFF. In nucleotides, the CDR3 is TGTGCCAGCAGCGTTCGGACAGCCCCCTACAATGAGCAGTTCTTC.

V usage is TRBV28 and J usage is TRBJ2-7, with 7 bases matching TRBD2. CDR3 length: 14 residues. V was pared by 6 bases and J by 6 bases, with 11 bases of the junction left unmatched. The germline V gene encodes CDR1 MDHEN and CDR2 SYDVKM. The CDR3 DNA reads as TGTGCCAGCAGGCCAGCGGGACTGGGTTTCGAGCAGTACTTC. As protein: CASRPAGLGFEQYF.

This chain's CDR3 is CASSFQAGPTGELFF. The CDR3 nucleotides read TGCGCCAGCAGCTTCCAGGCCGGACCCACCGGGGAGCTGTTTTTT. The chain joins TRBV5-1 to TRBJ2-2; D unclear. The CDR3 totals 15 residues. Germline V gene sequence: CDR1 SGHRS, CDR2 YFSETQ. V was cut by 2 bases and J by 4 bases, with 12 bases left in between.

The chain recombines TRBV27 with TRBJ1-5; D is unresolved. V was pared by 2 bases and J by 6 bases, with 8 bases between. The germline CDR1 and CDR2 sequences are MNHEY and SMNVEV (reference sequence). This CDR3 region has 13 residues. The CDR3 region has the DNA TGTGCCAGCAGTTTAGGTCACCGTCAGCCCCAGCATTTT. As protein: CASSLGHRQPQHF.

CDR3 in amino acids: CASSQGFSGGSYEQYF. For the CDR3, the DNA is TGTGCCAGCAGCCAAGGCTTTAGCGGGGGGTCCTACGAGCAGTACTTC. The V call is TRBV14, the J call TRBJ2-7; 10 bases line up with TRBD2. The CDR3 is 16 residues long. Germline lookup yields CDR1 SGHDN and CDR2 FVKESK. After removal of 1 base from V and 1 base from J, the junction contained 4 bases not matched to a gene.

The CDR3 region has the DNA TGTGCCAGCAGTCTCACAACAAACTACGAGCAGTACTTC. As protein: CASSLTTNYEQYF. V gene TRBV27 combines with J gene TRBJ2-7; D gene ambiguous. The V end lost 5 bases, the J end lost 3 bases, and 11 bases lay between the germline ends. CDR3 length: 13 residues. Germline CDR1 is MNHEY and CDR2 is SMNVEV (reference sequence).

This clone was picked up one time. V is TRBV27 and J is TRBJ1-4; 12 bases agree with TRBD1. The CDR3 is 15 residues long. Trimming removed 7 bases from V and 6 bases from J; junction bases left unmatched: 6. Germline loops: CDR1 MNHEY, CDR2 SMNVEV (reference sequence). The CDR3 DNA is TGTGCCAGCAAACCCAGGGACAGGGGGCATGAAAAACTGTTTTTT. The encoded protein is CASKPRDRGHEKLFF.

The CDR3 here is CASSIRGINYGYTF. CDR3 coding DNA: TGTGCCAGTAGTATAAGGGGTATTAACTATGGCTACACCTTC. This chain links TRBV19 with TRBJ1-2, with D tentatively TRBD1 (5 bases). CDR3 length: 14 residues. Germline V gives CDR1 LNHDA, CDR2 SQIVND (reference sequence). Trimming shortened V by 2 bases and J by 1 base, and 8 bases separated the two germline ends.

This clone appeared a single time. This specimen includes other DNA sequences encoding the same CDR3. The chain recombines TRBV7-9 with TRBJ2-1, with TRBD2 matching over 11 bases. Trimming at V came to 2 bases and at J to 3 bases, leaving 3 bases not matched to a gene. Germline V lookup: CDR1 SEHNR, CDR2 FQNEAQ (reference sequence). This CDR3 is built from 16 residues. In DNA, the CDR3 is TGTGCCAGCAGCTTAACCGGGACTAGCGGCTACAATGAGCAGTTCTTC. Translating it yields CASSLTGTSGYNEQFF.

The chain links TRBV9 to TRBJ1-1, with D unresolved. The CDR3 is 13 amino acids. With 1 base removed from V and 8 bases from J, the gap between germline ends came to 12 bases. Germline V gene data show CDR1 as SGDLS and CDR2 as YYNGEE. The CDR3 DNA reads TGTGCCAGCAGCGTACCTCGGCCGGGGGAAGCTTTCTTT. Translated, it gives CASSVPRPGEAFF.

The chain couples TRBV7-9 to TRBJ2-5; no reliable D call. The germline V gene has CDR1 SEHNR and CDR2 FQNEAQ (reference sequence). The CDR3 totals 14 residues. Trimming pared 5 bases from V and 2 bases from J, leaving 12 bases between. Here the CDR3 reads CASSQTQRQETQYF. In DNA, the CDR3 is TGTGCCAGCAGCCAAACACAACGGCAAGAGACCCAGTACTTC.

This chain links TRBV7-2 with TRBJ2-5, with 7 bases fitting TRBD2. The germline CDR1 and CDR2 sequences are SGHTA and FQGNSA. With 5 bases clipped from V and 5 bases from J, the junction kept 2 bases outside the gene matches. CDR3 length: 12 residues. CDR3 protein: CASSHGRETQYF. The CDR3 region has the DNA TGTGCCAGCAGCCACGGGAGGGAGACCCAGTACTTC.

The CDR3 coding sequence is TGCGCCAGCAGCGCGCGACAGGGCGGCGTCAACACTGAAGCTTTCTTT. This encodes CASSARQGGVNTEAFF. The gene calls are TRBV4-1 and TRBJ1-1; 7 bases are a match to TRBD1. With V trimmed by 5 bases and J by 2 bases, 11 bases remained unmatched. Germline assignment: CDR1 MGHRA and CDR2 YSYEKL. This CDR3 spans 16 amino acids.

J is TRBJ1-2 and V is TRBV7-9; 8 bases are a match to TRBD1. The CDR3 is made up of 17 amino acids. Germline assignment: CDR1 SEHNR and CDR2 FQNEAQ (reference sequence). V lost 3 bases and J lost 3; bases outside the gene matches: 12. The CDR3 coding sequence is TGTGCCAGCAGCTTGGGCAGGGGGCTCTCGAGTGACTATGGCTACACCTTC. Translating it yields CASSLGRGLSSDYGYTF.

The V call is TRBV7-9, the J call TRBJ2-5; 8 bases agree with TRBD1. The last part of the DNA fits TRBJ2-7 better; the J call may be wrong. Germline V CDR1 and CDR2: SEHNR, FQNEAQ (reference sequence). The CDR3 consists of 14 residues. The CDR3, as DNA: TGTGCCAGCAGCGAACGGGACAGGCCCTACGAGCAGTACTTC. Translated, it gives CASSERDRPYEQYF.

This clone was recorded once. The genes are TRBV11-2 and TRBJ2-7; tentatively, D is TRBD1 or TRBD2 (6 bases each). V was cut by 5 bases and J by 1 base, with 15 bases left in between. Germline V gene sequence: CDR1 SGHAT, CDR2 FQNNGV. This CDR3 comprises 15 residues. CDR3 sequence reads: CASSPLGGGSYEQYF. CDR3 in DNA: TGTGCCAGCAGCCCCTTGGGGGGCGGTTCCTACGAGCAGTACTTC.

This clone showed up just once. The chain uses TRBV27 and TRBJ1-5; D is uncertain. Germline V gives CDR1 MNHEY, CDR2 SMNVEV (reference sequence). This CDR3 is 14 amino acids long. V lost 6 bases and J lost 5, with 14 bases in between. The CDR3 coding sequence is TGTGCCAGCAGACCATCCGGGCCCTATCAGCCCCAGCATTTT. Translated, it gives CASRPSGPYQPQHF.